Described below is a single TCR beta chain sequence and its context. The antigen is undetermined. Treatment meaning: roughly 20 received Ad26.COV2.S at low or high dose, single or two shots; a few received placebo; per-sample allocation not given. Sampling was done on day 63 after the first vaccine or placebo injection. The data were taken from a study of Ad26.COV2.S vaccination and SARS-CoV-2 variants. The wider study: Enrollment placed the donor in the COV1001 Ad26.COV2.S trial arm. Ad26.COV2.S was injected intramuscularly once or twice, 56 days apart. The study, taken as a whole, reports: Those who received the vaccine showed greater spike-specific TCR breadth than those given placebo. Measurement of non-spike TCR breadth gave similar results in vaccine and placebo recipients.

Here immunoSEQ multiplex PCR was the method, and the copy in TCRdb shows in-frame clones only, minus some. Of more than 300,000 clones in the sample, 80% to 90% are singletons; the top ten hold around a tenth. CDR1 is MDHEN and CDR2 is SYDVKM in the germline V gene. Between the trimmed V and J ends, which lost 10 bases and 9 bases, there was a span of 10 bases. The CDR3 consists of 10 residues. This sequence was found in a person aged 18 to 59 who received the Ad26.COV2.S COVID-19 vaccine or a placebo. The starting material was peripheral blood, obtained in a trial of Ad26.COV2.S vaccine versus placebo. The chain is built from TRBV28 and TRBJ2-1; D is unresolved. The DNA of the CDR3 is TGTGCCACTTTATACGGTGAGCAGTTCTTC. It is translated as CATLYGEQFF.